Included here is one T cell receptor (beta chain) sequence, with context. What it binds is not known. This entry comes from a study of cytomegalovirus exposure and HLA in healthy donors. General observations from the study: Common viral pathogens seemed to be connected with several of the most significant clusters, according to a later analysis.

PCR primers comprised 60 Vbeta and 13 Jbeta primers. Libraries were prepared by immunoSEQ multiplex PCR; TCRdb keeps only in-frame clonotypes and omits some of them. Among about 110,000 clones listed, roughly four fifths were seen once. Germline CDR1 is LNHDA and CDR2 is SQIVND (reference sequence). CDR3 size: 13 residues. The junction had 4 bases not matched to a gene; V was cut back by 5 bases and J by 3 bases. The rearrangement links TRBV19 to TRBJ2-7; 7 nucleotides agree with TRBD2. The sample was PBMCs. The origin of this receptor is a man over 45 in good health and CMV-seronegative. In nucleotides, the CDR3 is TGTGCCAGTAGTCCGGGACTAAACTACGAGCAGTACTTC. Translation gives CASSPGLNYEQYF.